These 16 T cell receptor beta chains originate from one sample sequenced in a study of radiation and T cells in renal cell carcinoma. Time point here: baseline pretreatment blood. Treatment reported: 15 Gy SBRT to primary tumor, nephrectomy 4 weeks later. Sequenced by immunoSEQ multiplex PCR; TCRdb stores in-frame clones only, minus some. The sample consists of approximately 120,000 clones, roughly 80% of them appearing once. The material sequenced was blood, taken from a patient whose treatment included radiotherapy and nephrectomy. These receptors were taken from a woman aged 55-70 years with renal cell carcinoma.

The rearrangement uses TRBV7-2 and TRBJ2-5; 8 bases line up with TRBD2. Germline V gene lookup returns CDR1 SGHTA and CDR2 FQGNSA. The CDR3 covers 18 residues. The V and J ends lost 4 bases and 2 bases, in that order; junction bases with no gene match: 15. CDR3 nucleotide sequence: TGTGCCAGCAGCTCCAACCGTTTAGCGGGATCCTTACAAGAGACCCAGTACTTC. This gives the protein CASSSNRLAGSLQETQYF.

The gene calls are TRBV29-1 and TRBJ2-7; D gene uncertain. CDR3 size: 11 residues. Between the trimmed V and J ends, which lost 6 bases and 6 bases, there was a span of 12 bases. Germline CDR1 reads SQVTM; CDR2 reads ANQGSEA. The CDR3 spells CSVLDPGEQYF. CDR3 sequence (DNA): TGCAGCGTCCTGGATCCTGGCGAGCAGTACTTC.

CDR3 in amino acids: CASSAGPSIGNQPQHF. For the CDR3, the DNA is TGTGCCAGCAGCGCCGGACCGTCTATTGGCAATCAGCCCCAGCATTTT. The V call is TRBV28, the J call TRBJ1-5; D unclear. V lost 6 bases and J 2 bases, leaving 17 bases between the germline ends. From germline, CDR1 is MDHEN and CDR2 SYDVKM. The CDR3 totals 16 residues.

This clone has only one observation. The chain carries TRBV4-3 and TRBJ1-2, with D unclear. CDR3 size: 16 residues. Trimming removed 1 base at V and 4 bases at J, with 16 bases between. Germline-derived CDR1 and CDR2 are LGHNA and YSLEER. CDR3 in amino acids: CASSQVGGKDAYGYTF. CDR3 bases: TGCGCCAGCAGCCAAGTTGGAGGGAAGGACGCCTATGGCTACACCTTC.

CDR3 sequence reads: CASSRRFGEATNEKLFF. For the CDR3, the DNA is TGTGCCAGCAGCAGACGGTTCGGGGAGGCAACTAATGAAAAACTGTTTTTT. V and J are TRBV7-9 and TRBJ1-4; unclear D gene. The CDR3 loop spans 17 amino acids. Germline V gene data show CDR1 as SEHNR and CDR2 as FQNEAQ (reference sequence). Trimming took off 5 bases at V and 0 bases at J, with 16 bases between the two ends.

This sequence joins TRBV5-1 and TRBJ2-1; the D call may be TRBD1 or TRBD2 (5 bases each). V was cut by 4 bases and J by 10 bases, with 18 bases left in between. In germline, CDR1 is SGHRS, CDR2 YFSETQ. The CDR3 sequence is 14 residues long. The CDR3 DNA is TGCGCCAGCAGCGGTTTTAATCAATGGGGGGAGCAGTTCTTC. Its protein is CASSGFNQWGEQFF.

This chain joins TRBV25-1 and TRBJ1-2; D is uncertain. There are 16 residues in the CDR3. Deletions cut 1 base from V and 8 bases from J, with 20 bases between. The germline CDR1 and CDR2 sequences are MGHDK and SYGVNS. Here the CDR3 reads CASSELITLPGRGYTF. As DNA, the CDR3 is TGTGCCAGCAGTGAATTGATAACACTCCCCGGTAGGGGCTACACCTTC.

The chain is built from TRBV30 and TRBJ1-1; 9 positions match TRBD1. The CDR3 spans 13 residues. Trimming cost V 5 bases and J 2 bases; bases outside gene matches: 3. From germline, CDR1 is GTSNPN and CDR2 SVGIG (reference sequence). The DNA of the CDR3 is TGTGCCTGGTGTACAGGGGGCAACACTGAAGCTTTCTTT. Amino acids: CAWCTGGNTEAFF. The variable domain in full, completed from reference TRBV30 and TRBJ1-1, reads SQTIHQWPATLVQPVGSPLSLECTVEGTSNPNLYWYRQAAGRGLQLLFYSVGIGQISSEVPQNLSASRPQDRQFILSSKKLLLSDSGFYLCAWCTGGNTEAFFGQGTRLTVV.

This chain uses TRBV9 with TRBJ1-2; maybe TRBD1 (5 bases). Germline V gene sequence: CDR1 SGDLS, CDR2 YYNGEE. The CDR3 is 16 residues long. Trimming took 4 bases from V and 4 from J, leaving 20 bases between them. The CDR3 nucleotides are TGTGCCAGCAGCCCATCCCGGGACCTTCGCCCCTATGGCTACACCTTC. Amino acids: CASSPSRDLRPYGYTF.

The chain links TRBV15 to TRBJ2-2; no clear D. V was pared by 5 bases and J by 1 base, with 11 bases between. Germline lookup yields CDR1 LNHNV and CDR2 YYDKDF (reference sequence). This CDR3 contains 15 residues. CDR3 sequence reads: CATSLTRWNTGELFF. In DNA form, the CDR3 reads TGTGCCACCAGCCTTACTCGGTGGAACACCGGGGAGCTGTTTTTT.

CDR3 in DNA: TGCGCCAGCAGTCCCTCTAGCGGACCCTACGAGCAGTACTTC. It codes for CASSPSSGPYEQYF. The V and J genes are TRBV5-1 and TRBJ2-7, with 7 bases fitting TRBD2. The CDR3 totals 14 residues. Trimming took 5 bases from V and 2 from J; bases not matched to a gene: 7. The germline V gene has CDR1 SGHRS and CDR2 YFSETQ.

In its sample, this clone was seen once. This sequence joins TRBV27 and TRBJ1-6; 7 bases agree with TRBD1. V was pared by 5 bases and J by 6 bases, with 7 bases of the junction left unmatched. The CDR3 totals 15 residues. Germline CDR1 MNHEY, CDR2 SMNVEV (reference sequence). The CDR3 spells CASSVVQGVNSPLHF. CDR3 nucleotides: TGTGCCAGCAGTGTCGTTCAGGGGGTTAATTCACCCCTCCACTTT.

CDR3 nucleotides: TGTGCCAGCAGCTCGGGACTAGCGGGGGATACGCAGTATTTT. Its protein product is CASSSGLAGDTQYF. V gene TRBV7-2 combines with J gene TRBJ2-3, with 13 bases aligning to TRBD2. After removal of 4 bases from V and 6 bases from J, the junction contained 1 base not matched to a gene. This CDR3 has 14 residues. Germline V lookup: CDR1 SGHTA, CDR2 FQGNSA. The entire variable domain, with the rest obtained from reference TRBV7-2 and TRBJ2-3, is as follows: GAGVSQSPSNKVTEKGKDVELRCDPISGHTALYWYRQSLGQGLEFLIYFQGNSAPDKSGLPSDRFSAERTGGSVSTLTIQRTQQEDSAVYLCASSSGLAGDTQYFGPGTRLTVL.

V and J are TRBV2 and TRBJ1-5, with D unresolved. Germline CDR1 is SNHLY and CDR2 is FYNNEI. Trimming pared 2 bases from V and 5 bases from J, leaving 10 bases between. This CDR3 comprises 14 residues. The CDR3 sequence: CASSEWTLDQPQHF. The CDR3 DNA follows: TGTGCCAGCAGTGAATGGACTTTAGATCAGCCCCAGCATTTT.

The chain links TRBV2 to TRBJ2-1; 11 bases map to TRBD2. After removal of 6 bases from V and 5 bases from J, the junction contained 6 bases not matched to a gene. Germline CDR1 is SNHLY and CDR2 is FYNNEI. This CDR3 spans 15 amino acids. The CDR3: CASSRSSGGNNEQFF. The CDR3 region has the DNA TGTGCCAGCAGCCGATCTAGCGGGGGGAACAATGAGCAGTTCTTC. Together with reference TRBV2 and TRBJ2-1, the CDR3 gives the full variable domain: EPEVTQTPSHQVTQMGQEVILRCVPISNHLYFYWYRQILGQKVEFLVSFYNNEISEKSEIFDDQFSVERPDGSNFTLKIRSTKLEDSAMYFCASSRSSGGNNEQFFGPGTRLTVL.

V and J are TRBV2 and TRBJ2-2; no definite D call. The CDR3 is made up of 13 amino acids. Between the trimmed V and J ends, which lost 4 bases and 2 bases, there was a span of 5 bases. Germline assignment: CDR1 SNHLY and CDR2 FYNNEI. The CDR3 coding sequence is TGTGCCAGCAGTGTACTTAACACCGGGGAGCTGTTTTTT. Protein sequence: CASSVLNTGELFF. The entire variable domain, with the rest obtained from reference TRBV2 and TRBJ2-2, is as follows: EPEVTQTPSHQVTQMGQEVILRCVPISNHLYFYWYRQILGQKVEFLVSFYNNEISEKSEIFDDQFSVERPDGSNFTLKIRSTKLEDSAMYFCASSVLNTGELFFGEGSRLTVL.